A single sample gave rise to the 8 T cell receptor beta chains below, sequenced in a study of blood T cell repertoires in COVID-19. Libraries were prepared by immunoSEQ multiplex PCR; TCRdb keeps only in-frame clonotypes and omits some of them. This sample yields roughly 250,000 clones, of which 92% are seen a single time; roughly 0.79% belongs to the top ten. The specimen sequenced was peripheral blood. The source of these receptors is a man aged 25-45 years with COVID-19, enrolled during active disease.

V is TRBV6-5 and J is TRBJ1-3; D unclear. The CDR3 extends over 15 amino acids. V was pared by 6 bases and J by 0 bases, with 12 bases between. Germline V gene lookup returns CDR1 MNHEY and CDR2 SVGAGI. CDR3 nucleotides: TGTGCCAGCAGCCTAACAGTTTTCTCTGGAAACACCATATATTTT. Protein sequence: CASSLTVFSGNTIYF.

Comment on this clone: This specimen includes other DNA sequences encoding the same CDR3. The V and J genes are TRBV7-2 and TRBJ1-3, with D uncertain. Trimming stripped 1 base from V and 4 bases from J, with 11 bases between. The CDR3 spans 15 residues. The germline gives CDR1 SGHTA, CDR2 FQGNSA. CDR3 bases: TGTGCCAGCAGCTTAGATCGGGTCCCGGGAAACACCATATATTTT. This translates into CASSLDRVPGNTIYF.

The CDR3 DNA follows: TGTGCCAGCAGCTTAGATCCCCGGGGAATTGGAAACACCATATATTTT. Translating it yields CASSLDPRGIGNTIYF. The V gene is TRBV7-2, the J gene TRBJ1-3; D not resolved. The CDR3 runs 16 residues. The germline gives CDR1 SGHTA, CDR2 FQGNSA. Between the trimmed V and J ends, which lost 1 base and 3 bases, there was a span of 13 bases. Together with reference TRBV7-2 and TRBJ1-3, the CDR3 gives the full variable domain: GAGVSQSPSNKVTEKGKDVELRCDPISGHTALYWYRQSLGQGLEFLIYFQGNSAPDKSGLPSDRFSAERTGGSVSTLTIQRTQQEDSAVYLCASSLDPRGIGNTIYFGEGSWLTVV.

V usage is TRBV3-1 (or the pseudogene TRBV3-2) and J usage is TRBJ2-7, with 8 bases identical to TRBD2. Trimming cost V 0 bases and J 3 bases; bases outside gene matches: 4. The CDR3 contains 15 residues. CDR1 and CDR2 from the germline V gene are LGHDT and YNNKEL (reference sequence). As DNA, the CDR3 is TGTGCCAGCAGCCAAGACGGACTAGCAATCTACGAGCAGTACTTC. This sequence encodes CASSQDGLAIYEQYF.

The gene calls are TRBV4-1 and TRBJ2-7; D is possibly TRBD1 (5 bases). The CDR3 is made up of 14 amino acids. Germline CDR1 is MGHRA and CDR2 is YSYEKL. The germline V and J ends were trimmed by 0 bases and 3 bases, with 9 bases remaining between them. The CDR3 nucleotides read TGCGCCAGCAGCCAAGATGTGGGGCGCTACGAGCAGTACTTC. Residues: CASSQDVGRYEQYF.

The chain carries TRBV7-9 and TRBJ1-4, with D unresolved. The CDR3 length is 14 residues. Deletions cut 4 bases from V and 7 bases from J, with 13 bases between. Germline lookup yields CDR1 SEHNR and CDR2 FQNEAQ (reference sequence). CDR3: CASSWRPRGEKLFF. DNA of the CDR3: TGTGCCAGCAGCTGGCGACCTCGAGGTGAAAAACTGTTTTTT. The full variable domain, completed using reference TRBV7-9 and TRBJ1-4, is DTGVSQNPRHKITKRGQNVTFRCDPISEHNRLYWYRQTLGQGPEFLTYFQNEAQLEKSRLLSDRFSAERPKGSFSTLEIQRTEQGDSAMYLCASSWRPRGEKLFFGSGTQLSVL.

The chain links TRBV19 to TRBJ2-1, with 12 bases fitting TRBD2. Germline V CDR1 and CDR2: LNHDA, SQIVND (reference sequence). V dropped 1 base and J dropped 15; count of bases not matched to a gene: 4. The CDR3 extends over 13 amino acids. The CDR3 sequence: CASSIALAGGPFF. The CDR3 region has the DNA TGTGCCAGTAGTATAGCACTAGCGGGGGGACCGTTCTTC. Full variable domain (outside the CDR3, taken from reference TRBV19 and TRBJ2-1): DGGITQSPKYLFRKEGQNVTLSCEQNLNHDAMYWYRQDPGQGLRLIYYSQIVNDFQKGDIAEGYSVSREKKESFPLTVTSAQKNPTAFYLCASSIALAGGPFFGPGTRLTVL.

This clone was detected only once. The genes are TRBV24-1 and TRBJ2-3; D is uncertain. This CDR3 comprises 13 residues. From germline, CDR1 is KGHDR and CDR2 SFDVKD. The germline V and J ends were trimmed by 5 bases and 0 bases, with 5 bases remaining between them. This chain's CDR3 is CATSVTSTDTQYF. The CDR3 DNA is TGTGCCACCAGTGTAACTAGCACAGATACGCAGTATTTT.